This is a list of T cell receptor beta chains from one sample in a study of blood T cell repertoires in COVID-19. Sequencing was performed with immunoSEQ multiplex PCR; in TCRdb, only in-frame clones are kept and a portion is missing. The table includes approximately 220,000 clones, about four fifths detected once. Specimen: peripheral blood. These receptors originate from a woman aged 70-85 years with acute or convalescent COVID-19. Each CDR3 is given with its conserved first and last residue. The D gene is left open where the match is weak. Expanded clones are given a class, and other clones once, few, many or no size at all.

j_call v_call clone_size d_call cdr3_nt cdr3_aa
TRBJ1-5 TRBV10-3 . . TGTGCCATCGCCGAGCCCGTCTCCGGGCAGCCCCAGCATTTT CAIAEPVSGQPQHF
TRBJ2-1 TRBV6-2/TRBV6-3 few TRBD2 TGTGCCAGCAGTTACGGCGGGGGGCGCAGAAATGAGCAGTTCTTC CASSYGGGRRNEQFF
TRBJ2-1 TRBV19 . TRBD2 TGTGCCAGTAGCCACCGGCGGGGGGCCTACAATGAGCAGTTCTTC CASSHRRGAYNEQFF
TRBJ1-5 TRBV7-2 . . TGTGCCAGCAGCCTCCAGGGAGGTAATCAGCCCCAGCATTTT CASSLQGGNQPQHF
TRBJ2-7 TRBV7-6 . TRBD1 TGTGCCAGCAGCTTACCAGGGACAGGGGGCGCAGGGGCCTCAGGCGAGCAGTACTTC CASSLPGTGGAGASGEQYF
TRBJ1-5 TRBV6-2/TRBV6-3 . TRBD1 TGTGCCAGCAGTTTAGACAGGGGAAACAATCAGCCCCAGCATTTT CASSLDRGNNQPQHF
TRBJ2-3 TRBV16 . . TGTGCCAGCAGCCAATCGGGCAGAGATACGCAGTATTTT CASSQSGRDTQYF
TRBJ1-2 TRBV13 . TRBD1 TGTGCCAGCAGCTTAAGGGGGACAGGACCGCACTATGGCTACACCTTC CASSLRGTGPHYGYTF
TRBJ1-6 TRBV7-2 . . TGTGCCAGCAGCACGGACAGCAGATATAATTCACCCCTCCACTTT CASSTDSRYNSPLHF
TRBJ2-5 TRBV6-5 . . TGTGCCAGCAGTCACAACAGGGAACTTCAAGAGACCCAGTACTTC CASSHNRELQETQYF
TRBJ2-5 TRBV15 . TRBD2 TGTGCCACCAGCAGGGGACTAGCACAAGAGACCCAGTACTTC CATSRGLAQETQYF
TRBJ2-1 TRBV4-1 . . TGCGCCAGCAGCCCCCAGGGAAACTCCTACAATGAGCAGTTCTTC CASSPQGNSYNEQFF
TRBJ2-7 TRBV15 . . TGTGCCACCAGCAGGGAGGCAGGTACCTACGAGCAGTACTTC CATSREAGTYEQYF
TRBJ2-1 TRBV13 . . TGTGCCAGCAGCCCAGACAGGAGCTCCTACAATGAGCAGTTCTTC CASSPDRSSYNEQFF
TRBJ1-1 TRBV6-5 few TRBD1 TGTGCCAGCAGTTTCCCGGGACAGGGGTACACTGAAGCTTTCTTT CASSFPGQGYTEAFF
TRBJ2-7 TRBV10-1 . TRBD1 TGCGCCAGCAGTCTCAAACAGGGGGCTTCGCGCTACGAGCAGTACTTC CASSLKQGASRYEQYF
TRBJ2-7 TRBV7-9 . . TGTGCCAGCAGCTTAGCCGGGACACAAACCTACGAGCAGTACTTC CASSLAGTQTYEQYF
TRBJ1-5 TRBV27 once TRBD1 TGTGCCAGCAGTCTTTTCCAATTGGGGAGGACAGGGGGCAATCAGCCCCAGCATTTT CASSLFQLGRTGGNQPQHF
TRBJ1-1 TRBV6-5 . . TGTGCCAGCAGTTACGGCCCTGGTACTGAAGCTTTCTTT CASSYGPGTEAFF
TRBJ2-7 TRBV7-6 . TRBD1 TGTGCCAGCAGCTTAGGTGGGACAGGGACCTACGAGCAGTACTTC CASSLGGTGTYEQYF
TRBJ2-7 TRBV5-4 . . TGTGCCAGCAGCTTGGAGGGACTTCCCTACGAGCAGTACTTC CASSLEGLPYEQYF
TRBJ1-3 TRBV11-2 . . TGTGCCAGCAGCTTAGATCCTGTCTCTGGAAACACCATATATTTT CASSLDPVSGNTIYF
TRBJ2-3 TRBV6-5 . TRBD2 TGTGCCAGCAGTACGACCGGGACTAGGGGGGATACGCAGTATTTT CASSTTGTRGDTQYF
TRBJ1-2 TRBV20-1 . . TGCAGTGCCCAGGCTAACTATGGCTACACCTTC CSAQANYGYTF
TRBJ1-2 TRBV7-2 . TRBD1 TGTGCCAGCAGCTTAACCCCCGGGACAGGGTCTCTTGCCTACACCTTC CASSLTPGTGSLAYTF
TRBJ2-5 TRBV2 . TRBD2 TGTGCCAGCAGTTACGGGGGGGCCATAGAGACCCAGTACTTC CASSYGGAIETQYF
TRBJ2-5 TRBV7-2 . . TGTGCCAGCAGCTTAGCCCAGGGGTTCGGCCAAGAGACCCAGTACTTC CASSLAQGFGQETQYF
TRBJ1-1 TRBV3-1/TRBV3-2 . TRBD1 TGTGCCAGCAGCCAAGTAGTGGTTTCGGGACAGCAAAACACTGAAGCTTTCTTT CASSQVVVSGQQNTEAFF
TRBJ2-1 TRBV5-5 . TRBD1 TGTGCCAGCAGCTGGACAGGGGTTATCTACAATGAGCAGTTCTTC CASSWTGVIYNEQFF
TRBJ1-3 TRBV27 . TRBD1 TGTGCCAGCAGTCCCAGGACAGGGGGCATGAGAAACACCATATATTTT CASSPRTGGMRNTIYF
TRBJ1-5 TRBV4-2 . . TGTGCCAGCAGCCAAGATCCAAGGACAAAGAATCAGCCCCAGCATTTT CASSQDPRTKNQPQHF
TRBJ1-4 TRBV28 . TRBD1 TGTGCCAGCAGTCAGCCAACAGGGGGCCATGAAAAACTGTTTTTT CASSQPTGGHEKLFF
TRBJ1-2 TRBV7-2 . . TGTGCCAGCAGCAAACAGTATGGCTACACCTTC CASSKQYGYTF
TRBJ1-1 TRBV6-6 . . TGTGCCAGCAGTCCCCGGGGTTCGAACACTGAAGCTTTCTTT CASSPRGSNTEAFF
TRBJ1-6 TRBV6-4 . . TGTGCCAGCAGGATTCAAACATCAGGGCCCCTCCACTTT CASRIQTSGPLHF
TRBJ2-1 TRBV18 once TRBD2 TGTGCCAGCTCACTGCTAGCGGGGGGGAGCAATGAGCAGTTCTTC CASSLLAGGSNEQFF
TRBJ1-5 TRBV6-1 . . TGTGCCAGCAGTGGCCGGGACATCGGTAGCAATCAGCCCCAGCATTTT CASSGRDIGSNQPQHF
TRBJ2-5 TRBV6-5 few TRBD2 TGTGCCAGCAGGGGACTAGCGGGGGGTGAAGAGACCCAGTACTTC CASRGLAGGEETQYF
TRBJ2-3 TRBV6-2/TRBV6-3 . . TGTGCCAGCAGTTTACACAGGGTCGCAGATACGCAGTATTTT CASSLHRVADTQYF
TRBJ1-5 TRBV6-4 many . TGTGCCAGCAGCGCCCAGGCAGGCCTAAATCAGCCCCAGCATTTT CASSAQAGLNQPQHF
TRBJ1-1 TRBV6-5 . . TGTGCCAGCAGGGGTATACAGGGTGGGGGCACTGAAGCTTTCTTT CASRGIQGGGTEAFF
TRBJ1-1 TRBV7-9 . TRBD1 TGTGCCAGCAGCTCGCCGGACAGGGCGGGGGACACTGAAGCTTTCTTT CASSSPDRAGDTEAFF
TRBJ1-1 TRBV19 . TRBD1 TGTGCCAGTAGTATACAGGGGGACGGGGGTGAAGCTTTCTTT CASSIQGDGGEAFF
TRBJ2-7 TRBV5-5 once TRBD2 TGTGCCAGCACCTCCTGGGGGGGAACCTACGAGCAGTACTTC CASTSWGGTYEQYF
TRBJ1-3 TRBV30 . . TGTGCCTGGAGTGGACAGGCTGGAAACACCATATATTTT CAWSGQAGNTIYF
TRBJ2-7 TRBV11-1 . . TGTGCCAGCAGTCCCACAGGCTCCTACGAGCAGTACTTC CASSPTGSYEQYF
TRBJ2-1 TRBV5-1 . . TGCGCCAGCAGCCCCGAACAGGGCACCTACAATGAGCAGTTCTTC CASSPEQGTYNEQFF
TRBJ1-4 TRBV7-2 . TRBD1 TGTGCCAGCAGCTTATTGGGACAGCCAAATGAAAAACTGTTTTTT CASSLLGQPNEKLFF
TRBJ1-3 TRBV7-2 . TRBD1 TGTGCCAGCAGCCCATACAGGGGGCAAGGAAACACCATATATTTT CASSPYRGQGNTIYF
TRBJ1-4 TRBV7-8 few . TGTGCCAGCAGCCCTGCAGTTGCAACTAATGAAAAACTGTTTTTT CASSPAVATNEKLFF
TRBJ2-7 TRBV5-1 . . TGCGCCAGCAGACCGGGTGGGGGCTCTTTCGAGCAGTACTTC CASRPGGGSFEQYF